A single sample gave rise to the 20 T cell receptor beta chains below, sequenced in a study of T-cell reconstitution after alpha-beta-depleted transplantation in children. Library preparation (for TCRbeta) was performed with unique molecular identifiers. Using its own MiXCR run on the PCR reads, TCRdb lists one record per CDR3 protein. The sample lists 210,000 or so distinct CDR3 sequences; 8% to 10% were seen once. Sequenced here: PBMCs from the stem cell graft donor, sampled from the stem cell graft. These receptors were collected from a human donor who donated a stem cell graft to a child with acute lymphoblastic leukemia.

This clonotype appeared a few times. In nucleotides, the CDR3 is TGCGCCAGCAGCTTGGATCCCTACCAAGGAGGCTACACCTTC. Protein: CASSLDPYQGGYTF. The rearrangement joins TRBV5-1 to TRBJ1-2; D is ambiguous. The V end lost 0 bases, the J end lost 8 bases, and 14 bases lay between the germline ends. The CDR3 is 14 residues long. From germline, CDR1 is SGHRS and CDR2 YFSETQ.

The genes are TRBV27 and TRBJ1-2; D remains ambiguous. CDR3 length equals 14 residues. Trimming removed 3 bases at V and 2 bases at J, with 10 bases between. Per germline, CDR1 MNHEY and CDR2 SMNVEV (reference sequence). The CDR3 is CASSLGGSNYGYTF. The CDR3, as DNA: TGTGCCAGCAGTTTGGGTGGCTCCAACTATGGCTACACCTTC.

V usage is TRBV6-1 and J usage is TRBJ1-1; perhaps TRBD1 as D (5 bases). Germline loops: CDR1 MNHNS, CDR2 SASEGT. The CDR3 is made up of 13 amino acids. The germline V and J ends were trimmed by 6 bases and 7 bases, with 15 bases remaining between them. This chain's CDR3 is CASRNNGGDEAFF. The CDR3 nucleotides read TGTGCCAGCAGAAATAATGGGGGGGATGAAGCTTTCTTT.

V and J are TRBV5-1 and TRBJ2-2, with D perhaps TRBD1 (6 bases). The CDR3 sequence is 15 residues long. The germline CDR1 and CDR2 sequences are SGHRS and YFSETQ. Between the trimmed V and J ends, which lost 6 bases and 5 bases, there was a span of 17 bases. The CDR3 DNA follows: TGCGCCAGCAACCCGACAGGTTGGGGGACCGGGGAGCTGTTTTTT. Translation: CASNPTGWGTGELFF.

Many counts were recorded for this clonotype. The chain employs TRBV27 and TRBJ1-6; D unresolved. Germline-derived CDR1 and CDR2 are MNHEY and SMNVEV (reference sequence). The CDR3 runs 14 residues. V was clipped by 3 bases and J by 7 bases, with 10 bases between them. The CDR3: CASSFLLINSPLHF. For the CDR3, the DNA is TGTGCCAGCAGTTTTTTACTGATAAATTCACCCCTCCACTTT.

This clonotype was detected ten times or more. CDR3 sequence (DNA): TGCGCCAGCAGCTTCGACTGGAATGAGCAGTTCTTC. Translating it yields CASSFDWNEQFF. The chain recombines TRBV5-1 with TRBJ2-1; D not certain. V was shortened by 2 bases and J by 7 bases, with 7 bases between the two germline ends. The CDR3 is 12 amino acids. CDR1 is SGHRS and CDR2 is YFSETQ in the germline V gene.

Many counts were recorded for this clonotype. The CDR3 here is CASSVQGALGYTF. DNA of the CDR3: TGTGCCAGCAGCGTACAGGGGGCTCTTGGCTACACCTTC. The chain combines TRBV9 with TRBJ1-2; 8 bases are a match to TRBD1. The V and J ends lost 1 base and 7 bases, in that order; junction bases with no gene match: 3. The CDR3 runs to 13 residues. The germline CDR1 and CDR2 sequences are SGDLS and YYNGEE.

In its sample, this clonotype was seen many times. One end of the junction does not line up with germline, which may come from a read error. This rearrangement joins TRBV20-1 to TRBJ2-7; tentatively, D is TRBD1 (6 bases). This CDR3 has 14 residues. The germline V gene has CDR1 DFQATT and CDR2 SNEGSKA (reference sequence). The CDR3 nucleotides are TGCAGCGCTAGAGGGATAGGGACAATTTACGAGCAGTACTTC. It is translated as CSARGIGTIYEQYF.

This clonotype occurred many times. J is TRBJ2-1 and V is TRBV9; 8 bases fit TRBD2. With V trimmed by 4 bases and J by 0 bases, 18 bases remained unmatched. Per germline, CDR1 SGDLS and CDR2 YYNGEE. The CDR3 is 20 amino acids. The CDR3: CASSNTKNLVREGSYNEQFF. As DNA, the CDR3 is TGTGCCAGCAGCAATACTAAGAATTTAGTCCGGGAGGGCTCCTACAATGAGCAGTTCTTC. Variable domain in full (rest from reference TRBV9 and TRBJ2-1): DSGVTQTPKHLITATGQRVTLRCSPRSGDLSVYWYQQSLDQGLQFLIQYYNGEERAKGNILERFSAQQFPDLHSELNLSSLELGDSALYFCASSNTKNLVREGSYNEQFFGPGTRLTVL.

Ten or more counts support this clonotype. The chain joins TRBV27 to TRBJ1-5, with D maybe TRBD1 (5 bases). From germline, CDR1 is MNHEY and CDR2 SMNVEV (reference sequence). The CDR3 has 14 amino acids. The V and J ends lost 2 bases and 6 bases respectively, with 11 bases between them. The CDR3 protein is CASSLRTGGQPQHF. The CDR3 DNA sequence: TGTGCCAGCAGTTTAAGAACAGGTGGTCAGCCCCAGCATTTT.

The chain employs TRBV4-2 and TRBJ2-1; possible D gene TRBD2, 7 bases. The V gene lost 3 bases and the J gene lost 10 bases, with 28 bases spanning the gap. Germline CDR1 reads LGHNA; CDR2 reads YNFKEQ. The CDR3 sequence is 18 residues long. The CDR3: CASSQGGIGGQNQREQFF. CDR3 DNA sequence: TGTGCCAGCAGCCAGGGGGGGATCGGGGGCCAGAATCAGCGAGAGCAGTTCTTC.

This clonotype was counted between two and nine times. V usage is TRBV13 and J usage is TRBJ1-1; no definite D call. Trimming took 3 bases from V and 1 from J, leaving 6 bases between them. Germline V CDR1 and CDR2: PRHDT, FYEKMQ (reference sequence). This CDR3 contains 13 residues. CDR3 protein: CASSFYGNTEAFF. The CDR3 DNA is TGTGCCAGCAGCTTCTACGGGAACACTGAAGCTTTCTTT.

The table lists this clonotype with many counts. The chain is built from TRBV11-2 and TRBJ1-3; 10 nucleotides line up with TRBD1. The CDR3 is made up of 20 amino acids. Germline V lookup: CDR1 SGHAT, CDR2 FQNNGV. Trimming took 0 bases from V and 4 from J; bases not matched to a gene: 15. In nucleotides, the CDR3 is TGTGCCAGCAGCTTAGATCCGGTGGGATTGACAGGGGGCGGCGGAAACACCATATATTTT. Its translation: CASSLDPVGLTGGGGNTIYF.

In its sample, this clonotype was seen a few times. This CDR3 reads CASSFGGPSANQPQHF. For the CDR3, the DNA is TGTGCCAGCAGTTTCGGAGGGCCTTCGGCCAATCAGCCCCAGCATTTT. The gene calls are TRBV12-3 or TRBV12-4 and TRBJ1-5; D gene unclear. V shed 3 bases and J shed 3 bases, with 15 bases lying between them. This CDR3 is built from 16 residues.

This clonotype was counted between two and nine times. The CDR3 protein is CSASTGQGTQPQHF. The CDR3 bases are TGCAGTGCCTCTACCGGACAGGGTACTCAGCCCCAGCATTTT. This chain links TRBV20-1 with TRBJ1-5; TRBD1 agrees at 8 bases. Germline assignment: CDR1 DFQATT and CDR2 SNEGSKA (reference sequence). Trimming took 6 bases from V and 6 from J; bases not matched to a gene: 10. The CDR3 has 14 amino acids.

The table lists this clonotype with a few counts. The chain is built from TRBV6-2 or TRBV6-3 and TRBJ2-5; no clear D gene. Per the germline V gene, CDR1 is MNHEY and CDR2 is SVGEGT. Trimming shortened V by 4 bases and J by 1 base, and 19 bases separated the two germline ends. The length of the CDR3 is 17 residues. CDR3 bases: TGTGCCAGCAGTTCGGGTGTTTTCAGCTACAGCCAAGAGACCCAGTACTTC. This codes for CASSSGVFSYSQETQYF.

This clonotype was detected only a few times. V and J are TRBV13 and TRBJ1-1, with TRBD1 matching 9 bases. CDR1 is PRHDT, CDR2 FYEKMQ, per germline (reference sequence). This CDR3 spans 17 amino acids. After removal of 7 bases from V and 4 bases from J, the junction contained 16 bases not matched to a gene. The CDR3 DNA reads TGTGCCAGCACCGCAACCTGGGTACAGGGGGCTGGCACTGAAGCTTTCTTT. The encoded protein is CASTATWVQGAGTEAFF.

This clonotype was found a few times. The rearrangement uses TRBV30 and TRBJ2-7; 8 bases are shared with TRBD1. V shed 4 bases, J shed 6 bases, and the junction held 8 bases outside the gene matches. This CDR3 region has 13 residues. CDR1 is GTSNPN and CDR2 is SVGIG in the germline V gene (reference sequence). The CDR3 DNA reads TGTGCCTGGACGACAGGGGATTATGGCGAGCAGTACTTC. As protein: CAWTTGDYGEQYF.

This clonotype was seen a few times. The J gene is TRBJ2-2, the V gene TRBV7-9; 7 nucleotides match TRBD1. V shed 1 base, J shed 6 bases, and the junction held 5 bases outside the gene matches. Germline CDR1 SEHNR, CDR2 FQNEAQ (reference sequence). The CDR3 is 15 amino acids. In nucleotides, the CDR3 is TGTGCCAGCAGCTTAGGGACAGGCCTGGCCGGGGAGCTGTTTTTT. It is translated as CASSLGTGLAGELFF.

The chain combines TRBV20-1 with TRBJ2-5, with 7 bases fitting TRBD2. Germline loops: CDR1 DFQATT, CDR2 SNEGSKA (reference sequence). The CDR3 has 12 amino acids. The V and J ends lost 4 bases and 9 bases, in that order; junction bases with no gene match: 8. CDR3 nucleotide sequence: TGCAGTGCTATCGGGACCGCGGGGGCCCAGTACTTC. It encodes CSAIGTAGAQYF.